This record covers a single T cell receptor (beta chain). Trimming pared 4 bases from V and 6 bases from J, leaving 7 bases between. The CDR3 covers 12 residues. Germline V gene data show CDR1 as SGHNT and CDR2 as YYREEE (reference sequence). This sample was included in a study of shared clonotypes between healthy human individuals. Study details: Donors were two women and a few men aged 18 to 49. Researchers assigned three CD4 naive, three CD4 memory, two CD8 naive and one CD8 memory plate to each donor.

Sequencing used immunoSEQ multiplex PCR; TCRdb keeps in-frame clones, though not all of them. Of about 380,000 clones listed, roughly 96% are singletons. The source is a man aged 25 to 40 in good health. The chain couples TRBV5-4 to TRBJ2-2; D is unclear. The sample consisted of memory CD8+ T cells sorted from blood. The subset is: CD45RO+ cells pooled with CCR7-negative TemRA cells. The chain's CDR3 is CASSQSAGELFF. The DNA for the CDR3 is TGTGCCAGCAGCCAGTCGGCCGGGGAGCTGTTTTTT.